What follows are 25 T cell receptor beta chains derived from one specimen sequenced in a study. Each CDR3 protein gets one entry after TCRdb re-called the RT-PCR reads with MiXCR. Of more than 600,000 distinct CDR3 sequences in the sample, 14% are singletons; the top ten hold 3.6%. The source material was memory CD4+ T cells from blood. The receptors come from a female donor in good health, serving as a healthy control.

The chain employs TRBV5-5 and TRBJ2-3, with a possible D match to TRBD2 (7 bases). Germline V gives CDR1 SGHKS, CDR2 YYEKEE (reference sequence). V was cut by 0 bases and J by 3 bases, with 20 bases left in between. The CDR3 runs 18 residues. CDR3 in amino acids: CASSLGTAGPSRTDTQYF. DNA for the CDR3: TGTGCCAGCAGCTTGGGGACAGCGGGACCATCGCGGACAGATACGCAGTATTTT.

The chain links TRBV7-2 to TRBJ2-7, with 7 bases lining up with TRBD1. Germline V gene lookup returns CDR1 SGHTA and CDR2 FQGNSA. CDR3 size: 15 residues. V was pared by 5 bases and J by 3 bases, with 10 bases of the junction left unmatched. In DNA form, the CDR3 reads TGTGCCAGCAGCCCCCCGACAGGGTTATACTACGAGCAGTACTTC. Amino acids: CASSPPTGLYYEQYF. Using reference TRBV7-2 and TRBJ2-7 for the parts outside the CDR3, the full variable domain is GAGVSQSPSNKVTEKGKDVELRCDPISGHTALYWYRQSLGQGLEFLIYFQGNSAPDKSGLPSDRFSAERTGGSVSTLTIQRTQQEDSAVYLCASSPPTGLYYEQYFGPGTRLTVT.

Many counts were recorded for this clonotype. The chain links TRBV7-9 to TRBJ2-7, with TRBD1 as a possible D gene (5 bases). The V gene lost 5 bases and the J gene lost 4 bases, with 15 bases spanning the gap. This CDR3 contains 14 residues. Germline-derived CDR1 and CDR2 are SEHNR and FQNEAQ (reference sequence). The CDR3 loop is CASSPSLDTYEQYF. CDR3 nucleotide sequence: TGTGCCAGCAGCCCCTCCTTGGACACGTACGAGCAGTACTTC.

This clonotype appeared many times. The genes are TRBV10-3 and TRBJ2-7; the match to TRBD2 covers 7 bases. Germline-derived CDR1 and CDR2 are ENHRY and SYGVKD. The CDR3 extends over 13 amino acids. V shed 6 bases and J 4 bases; nucleotides not matched to a gene: 6. CDR3 nucleotides: TGTGCCATCAGGAGCGGGACCTATTACGAGCAGTACTTC. This gives the protein CAIRSGTYYEQYF.

This chain links TRBV7-9 with TRBJ1-2, with TRBD1 identical over 8 bases. From germline, CDR1 is SEHNR and CDR2 FQNEAQ (reference sequence). Trimming at V came to 7 bases and at J to 8 bases, leaving 12 bases not matched to a gene. The CDR3 is 14 amino acids. The CDR3 nucleotides are TGTGCCAGCACCAAAGGACAGGGTGGGAAAGGCTACACCTTC. Its protein is CASTKGQGGKGYTF.

The chain has TRBV18 and TRBJ2-7; 8 positions agree with TRBD1. The CDR3 has 16 amino acids. Trimming cost V 0 bases and J 3 bases; bases outside gene matches: 7. Germline V lookup: CDR1 KGHSH, CDR2 LQKENI. This CDR3 is CASSPPGTGGNYEQYF. The CDR3 region has the DNA TGTGCCAGCTCACCACCGGGTACAGGGGGGAACTACGAGCAGTACTTC.

The chain combines TRBV27 with TRBJ2-7; D possibly corresponds to TRBD1 (6 bases). In germline, CDR1 is MNHEY, CDR2 SMNVEV (reference sequence). With 6 bases removed from V and 2 bases from J, the gap between germline ends came to 17 bases. The CDR3 loop spans 15 amino acids. The DNA of the CDR3 is TGTGCCAGCAGATCCGACCCAGGGGTCCCCTACGAGCAGTACTTC. The encoded protein is CASRSDPGVPYEQYF.

There are a few counts of this clonotype. The gene calls are TRBV20-1 and TRBJ2-1; 9 bases align to TRBD2. Losses at the gene ends were 3 bases for V and 5 bases for J; bases not matched to a gene: 5. Germline V gene lookup returns CDR1 DFQATT and CDR2 SNEGSKA (reference sequence). The CDR3 is 14 residues long. The CDR3 protein is CSARAGGAHNEQFF. The CDR3 DNA sequence: TGCAGTGCTAGGGCGGGGGGGGCCCACAATGAGCAGTTCTTC.

V gene TRBV11-2 combines with J gene TRBJ1-6, with D hard to call. Germline CDR1 reads SGHAT; CDR2 reads FQNNGV. The CDR3 extends over 16 amino acids. Trimming stripped 0 bases from V and 3 bases from J, with 9 bases between. The CDR3 sequence: CASSLEATVYNSPLHF. The CDR3, as DNA: TGTGCCAGCAGCTTAGAAGCAACAGTCTATAATTCACCCCTCCACTTT.

This chain joins TRBV7-2 and TRBJ1-5; TRBD1 might be the D (5 bases). With 5 bases removed from V and 9 bases from J, the gap between germline ends came to 17 bases. The CDR3 is made up of 14 amino acids. Germline CDR1 reads SGHTA; CDR2 reads FQGNSA. CDR3 bases: TGTGCCAGCAGCCTCCCGGGGGAGGGCCGGCCCCAGCATTTT. Translation: CASSLPGEGRPQHF.

This chain links TRBV3-1 with TRBJ2-1, with 13 bases matching TRBD2. The germline gives CDR1 LGHDT, CDR2 YNNKEL (reference sequence). The ends lost 4 bases at V and 5 bases at J; junction bases unmatched: 2. The length of the CDR3 is 15 residues. The CDR3 DNA reads as TGTGCCAGCAGCCTAGGGACTAGCGGGAACAATGAGCAGTTCTTC. This sequence encodes CASSLGTSGNNEQFF.

The chain combines TRBV5-1 with TRBJ2-4; D possibly corresponds to TRBD1 (6 bases). CDR1 and CDR2 from the germline V gene are SGHRS and YFSETQ. This CDR3 region has 16 residues. Trimming cost V 0 bases and J 11 bases, with 21 bases left between them. In DNA, the CDR3 is TGCGCCAGCAGCTTGGCTGCTGGGGCTAGCAGGGGTGTTCAGTACTTC. Translated: CASSLAAGASRGVQYF.

The rearrangement joins TRBV5-1 to TRBJ1-5; tentative D call: TRBD1 (5 bases). The CDR3 is 15 amino acids. V lost 3 bases and J 1 base, leaving 11 bases between the germline ends. Germline V gene sequence: CDR1 SGHRS, CDR2 YFSETQ. The CDR3 DNA is TGCGCCAGCAGCTGGGGGGGAGGAAGCAATCAGCCCCAGCATTTT. Protein: CASSWGGGSNQPQHF. The variable domain in full, completed from reference TRBV5-1 and TRBJ1-5, reads KAGVTQTPRYLIKTRGQQVTLSCSPISGHRSVSWYQQTPGQGLQFLFEYFSETQRNKGNFPGRFSGRQFSNSRSEMNVSTLELGDSALYLCASSWGGGSNQPQHFGDGTRLSIL.

This clonotype showed up many times. V gene TRBV28 combines with J gene TRBJ1-2, with D uncertain. CDR3 length equals 11 residues. Germline values: CDR1 MDHEN, CDR2 SYDVKM. V gave up 4 bases and J gave up 4 bases, with 4 bases separating them. The CDR3 sequence is CASSSFYGYTF. The DNA for the CDR3 is TGTGCCAGCAGTTCCTTCTATGGCTACACCTTC.

In this sample, this clonotype turned up a few times. The CDR3 DNA reads as TGTGCCAGCAGATGGACAGGGGTTGAAGCTTTCTTT. Translated: CASRWTGVEAFF. This rearrangement joins TRBV12-3 or TRBV12-4 to TRBJ1-1; 9 positions agree with TRBD1. The CDR3 runs to 12 residues. V dropped 6 bases and J dropped 7; count of bases not matched to a gene: 3.

The sample holds many counts of this clonotype. V and J are TRBV6-5 and TRBJ2-3, with D possibly being TRBD2 (6 bases). Germline values: CDR1 MNHEY, CDR2 SVGAGI. V lost 2 bases, J lost 0 bases, and 18 bases lay in between. This CDR3 comprises 18 residues. This CDR3 reads CASSYRLGGARSTDTQYF. The CDR3 nucleotides are TGTGCCAGCAGTTACCGCCTCGGGGGAGCGCGGAGCACAGATACGCAGTATTTT.

This clonotype was seen only a few times. The rearrangement links TRBV19 to TRBJ1-5, with D possibly TRBD1 on 5 matching bases. The V and J ends lost 4 bases and 7 bases respectively, with 14 bases between them. The CDR3 is 14 amino acids. Germline-derived CDR1 and CDR2 are LNHDA and SQIVND (reference sequence). The CDR3 protein is CASSNRGGKQPQHF. The CDR3 DNA is TGTGCCAGTAGTAACCGGGGGGGGAAGCAGCCCCAGCATTTT.

This clonotype has ten or more counts. The chain couples TRBV6-2 or TRBV6-3 to TRBJ2-3, with 11 bases lining up with TRBD2. CDR3 length equals 16 residues. Losses at the gene ends were 4 bases for V and 4 bases for J; bases not matched to a gene: 7. Per germline, CDR1 MNHEY and CDR2 SVGEGT. CDR3 nucleotides: TGTGCCAGCAGTTCGACTAGCGGGAATTGGCCAGATACGCAGTATTTT. Translated, it gives CASSSTSGNWPDTQYF.

V is TRBV24-1 and J is TRBJ2-7; D unclear. This CDR3 has 12 residues. The ends were cut back, 3 bases at V and 7 bases at J, with 9 bases in the middle. The germline gives CDR1 KGHDR, CDR2 SFDVKD. The CDR3 DNA is TGTGCCACCAGTGATGTAACGGGTGAGCAGTACTTC. Its protein is CATSDVTGEQYF.

This chain connects TRBV5-6 to TRBJ1-6; 7 nucleotides line up with TRBD1. There are 17 residues in the CDR3. Per germline, CDR1 SGHDT and CDR2 YYEEEE. V gave up 4 bases and J gave up 9 bases; unmatched junction bases: 16. The CDR3 region is CASSRLTGQRLTSPLHF. As DNA, the CDR3 is TGTGCCAGCAGCCGGTTGACAGGGCAAAGGCTTACTTCACCCCTCCACTTT.

The table lists this clonotype with a few counts. The chain uses TRBV7-6 and TRBJ1-1; no reliable D call. The V gene's germline CDR1 is SGHVS and CDR2 FNYEAQ. Trimming cost V 1 base and J 1 base, with 7 bases left between them. This CDR3 comprises 14 residues. The CDR3 nucleotides read TGTGCCAGCAGCTTAGTTTTAGAGAACACTGAAGCTTTCTTT. This translates into CASSLVLENTEAFF.

This clonotype occurred a few times. The V call is TRBV7-2, the J call TRBJ2-1; 9 nucleotides line up with TRBD2. The CDR3 sequence is 15 residues long. V dropped 3 bases and J dropped 3; count of bases not matched to a gene: 3. Germline CDR1 and CDR2: SGHTA and FQGNSA. The CDR3 spells CASSFAGGGYNEQFF. The CDR3 DNA is TGTGCCAGCAGCTTCGCGGGGGGGGGCTACAATGAGCAGTTCTTC.

A few counts support this clonotype. The rearrangement links TRBV2 to TRBJ1-6; 8 bases fit TRBD1. Trimming took 6 bases from V and 10 from J; bases not matched to a gene: 5. The CDR3 is 13 residues long. The V gene's germline CDR1 is SNHLY and CDR2 FYNNEI. The CDR3 region has the DNA TGTGCCAGCAGAGGACAGGGAACGTCACCCCTCCACTTT. It specifies CASRGQGTSPLHF.

The chain has TRBV7-2 and TRBJ2-7; 8 nucleotides line up with TRBD2. V trimming: 5 bases; J trimming: 9 bases; junction bases outside the gene matches: 12. Germline V CDR1 and CDR2: SGHTA, FQGNSA. The CDR3 sequence is 14 residues long. The chain's CDR3 is CASSIPGLGIRQYF. The DNA of the CDR3 is TGTGCCAGCAGCATACCGGGACTAGGAATCAGGCAGTACTTC.

V gene TRBV6-6 combines with J gene TRBJ1-3, with a possible D match to TRBD1 (5 bases). Trimming cost V 7 bases and J 2 bases, with 9 bases left between them. CDR3 length: 13 amino acids. Germline lookup yields CDR1 MNHNY and CDR2 SVGAGI (reference sequence). The CDR3 coding sequence is TGTGCCAGCACTAGGGGAACTGGAAACACCATATATTTT. The encoded protein is CASTRGTGNTIYF.